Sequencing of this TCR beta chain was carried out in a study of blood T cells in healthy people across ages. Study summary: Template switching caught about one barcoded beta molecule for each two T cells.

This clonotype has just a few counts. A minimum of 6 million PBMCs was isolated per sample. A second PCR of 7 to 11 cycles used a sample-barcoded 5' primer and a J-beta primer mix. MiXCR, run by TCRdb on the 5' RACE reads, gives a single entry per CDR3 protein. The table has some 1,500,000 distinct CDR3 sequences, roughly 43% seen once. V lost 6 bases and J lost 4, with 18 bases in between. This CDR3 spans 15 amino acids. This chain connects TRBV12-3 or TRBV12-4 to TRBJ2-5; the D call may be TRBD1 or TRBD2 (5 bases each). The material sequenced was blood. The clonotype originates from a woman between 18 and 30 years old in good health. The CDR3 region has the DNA TGTGCCAGCAGCGAGCTCCGGGACGCCGCAGAGACCCAGTACTTC. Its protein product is CASSELRDAAETQYF.